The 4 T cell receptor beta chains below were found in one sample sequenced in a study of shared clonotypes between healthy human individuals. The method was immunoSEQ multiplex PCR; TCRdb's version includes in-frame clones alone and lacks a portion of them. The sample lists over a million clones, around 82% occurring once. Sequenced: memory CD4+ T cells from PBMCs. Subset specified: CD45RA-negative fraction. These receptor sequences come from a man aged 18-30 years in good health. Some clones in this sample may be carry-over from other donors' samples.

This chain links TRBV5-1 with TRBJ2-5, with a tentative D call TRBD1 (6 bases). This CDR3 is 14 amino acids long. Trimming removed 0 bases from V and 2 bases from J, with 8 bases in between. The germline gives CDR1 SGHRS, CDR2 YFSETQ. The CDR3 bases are TGCGCCAGCAGCTTGGCCCAGGGGCAAGAGACCCAGTACTTC. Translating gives CASSLAQGQETQYF.

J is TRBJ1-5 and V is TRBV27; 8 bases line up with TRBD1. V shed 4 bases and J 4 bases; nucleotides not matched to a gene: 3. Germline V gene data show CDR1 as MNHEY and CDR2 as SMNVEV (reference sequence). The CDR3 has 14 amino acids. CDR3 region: CASSSQGGNQPQHF. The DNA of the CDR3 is TGTGCCAGCAGTTCACAGGGGGGTAATCAGCCCCAGCATTTT.

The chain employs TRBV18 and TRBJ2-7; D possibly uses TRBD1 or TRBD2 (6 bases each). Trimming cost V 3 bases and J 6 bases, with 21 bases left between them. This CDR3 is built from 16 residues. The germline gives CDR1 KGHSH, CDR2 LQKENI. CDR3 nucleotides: TGTGCCAGCTCACCGACTACTACGGGGGCCGTTGGCGAGCAGTACTTC. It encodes CASSPTTTGAVGEQYF. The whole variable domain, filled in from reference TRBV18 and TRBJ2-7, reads NAGVMQNPRHLVRRRGQEARLRCSPMKGHSHVYWYRQLPEEGLKFMVYLQKENIIDESGMPKERFSAEFPKEGPSILRIQQVVRGDSAAYFCASSPTTTGAVGEQYFGPGTRLTVT.

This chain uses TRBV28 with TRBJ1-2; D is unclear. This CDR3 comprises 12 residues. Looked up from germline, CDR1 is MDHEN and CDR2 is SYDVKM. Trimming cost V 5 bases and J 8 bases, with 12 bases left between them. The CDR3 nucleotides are TGTGCCAGCAGTGACAATGGAGGGGGCTACACCTTC. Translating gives CASSDNGGGYTF.